This T cell receptor (beta chain) was captured in a study of T cells in Graves' hyperthyroidism and ophthalmopathy (dated by TCRdb to the late 2010s). The study in broad terms: Peripheral blood samples were taken at the time of initial diagnosis, prior to any treatment. Once sampling was done, hyperthyroidism patients were given methimazole at a starting dose of 30 mg daily, whereas ophthalmopathy patients were given high-dose intravenous methylprednisolone. To identify TCR V-J signatures that set the groups apart, the researchers used a discovery cohort of more than 95 patients, made up of fewer than 50 with Graves' ophthalmopathy and 55 to 65 with stable Graves' hyperthyroidism. Prospective prediction of ophthalmopathy was tested in an independent validation cohort consisting of 18 to 20 hyperthyroidism patients and over 15 patients who later progressed to ophthalmopathy. The study also compared thyroid tissue and blood T-cell repertoires from about six Graves' hyperthyroidism patients. According to the paper, TCR Vbeta CDR3 sequencing was carried out on over 130 peripheral blood samples, which came from 40 to 45 ophthalmopathy, around 74 hyperthyroidism and about 17 progressor patients. The 80 to 100 discovery patients were randomly divided into training and test sets at a 7:3 ratio. What the authors observed across the whole study: In validation, progression to ophthalmopathy was predicted by the model with 65% to 71% sensitivity and approximately 78% specificity, a median of about 6 months before onset. Most expanded thyroid clonotypes (frequency above 0.001) were also detected in blood, a finding suggesting that blood repertoires may reflect thyroid immune responses. No statistical method was used to set the sample size in advance, and investigators knew the group allocation. A 13 V-J signature model separated ophthalmopathy from stable hyperthyroidism, with around 88% sensitivity and 81.08% specificity in cross-validation and 80%/75% in testing.

Many counts were recorded for this clonotype. The antigen it binds to is not known. Qualities for individual bases were not recorded, and no much larger clone is one base off. CDR1 and CDR2 were assigned from the germline V gene as SGHTA and FQGNSA. Trimming removed 8 bases from V and 0 bases from J, leaving 10 bases between the germline ends. The CDR3 sequence holds 13 residues, the cysteine and phenylalanine included. Only CDR3 DNA is held: 39 bases, read in frame from base 1. The TCR beta CDR3 regions were amplified from RNA transcripts. For the first round of RT-PCR on the TCR CDR3, the HTBI primer set was used together with the Qiagen OneStep RT-PCR kit. Libraries were constructed in a second round of multiplex PCR, after which size selection and purification were carried out. Paired-end sequencing of the libraries was performed with 100 bp reads on an Illumina HiSeq2000. The source study handled its data this way. SOAPnuke was used to process the raw data, throwing out any read that contained adapters or uncalled bases, had a mean Phred below 15, or lacked an exact constant-primer or identifier match. High-quality paired reads were merged with COPE v1.2.5, and unique nucleotide sequences were defined as clonotypes. MiTCR v1.1 was used to align clonotypes to the IMGT TRBV, TRBD and TRBJ reference segments. The analysis included only V-J combinations with a frequency above 0.0001, which together covered roughly 99% of the repertoires. The TCS score was defined as F50 (clonal expansion) divided by E x V (chaos), with BLOSUM62-based TCRdist calculated between CDR3 peptides within each V-J. Welch's t-statistics and random forest reduced around 520 V-J features to 10 to 15, which were used in a naive Bayes classifier (R e1071). TCRdb trimmed the raw reads at Q25, called clones with MiXCR and kept productive beta chains. All rows with the same CDR3 protein become a single entry with the most common DNA and genes. TCRdb's processing, not the authors' own work, is the source of the V and J calls. Within this sample are some 600,000 distinct CDR3 sequences, with about 15% of them counted one time only. The ten largest clones represent more than 5% of the sample.

Hyperthyroidism patients were newly diagnosed, with disease duration under 2 months, and aged 18 to 65 years. The study excluded patients with uncontrolled infections, other autoimmune diseases, pregnancy or lactation. Diagnoses relied on clinical symptoms, serum thyroxine and TRAb, thyroid ultrasound and orbital computed tomography. For progressor patients, blood was drawn at the first diagnosis of hyperthyroidism, before any ophthalmopathy symptoms had appeared. Ficoll-Paque density gradient centrifugation was used to isolate PBMCs from around 10 ml of fresh peripheral blood. Progressor patients were initially diagnosed with Graves' hyperthyroidism and developed ophthalmopathy during follow-up. Trizol reagent was used to extract total RNA, and RNA quality was then checked on an Agilent 2100 Bioanalyzer.

Material: blood. The chain is assembled from TRBV7-2 and TRBJ1-2; no D gene call is confident. The source is a woman aged 25 to 45 with Graves' hyperthyroidism that later progressed to Graves' ophthalmopathy. For the CDR3, the sequence is CASGSPSNYGYTF. The nucleotide sequence is TGTGCCAGCGGATCCCCGTCTAACTATGGCTACACCTTC. Here the CDR3 is joined to the reference TRBV7-2 and TRBJ1-2 genes, and the full variable domain is: GAGVSQSPSNKVTEKGKDVELRCDPISGHTALYWYRQSLGQGLEFLIYFQGNSAPDKSGLPSDRFSAERTGGSVSTLTIQRTQQEDSAVYLCASGSPSNYGYTFGSGTRLTVV.